The 15 T cell receptor beta chains listed next were all sequenced from one sample in a study of Graves' ophthalmopathy and Graves' hyperthyroidism. As the template, RNA transcripts were used to amplify TCR beta CDR3 regions. First-round RT-PCR used HTBI primers; second-round multiplex PCR followed. Using its own MiXCR run on the multiplex PCR reads, TCRdb lists one record per CDR3 protein. The table has about 740,000 distinct CDR3 sequences, 35% to 50% seen once; the top ten hold less than 55%. Sequencing used peripheral blood. The origin of the receptors is an adult man with Graves' ophthalmopathy.

Many counts were recorded for this clonotype. V usage is TRBV7-9 and J usage is TRBJ1-2, with 7 bases matching TRBD1. Losses at the gene ends were 2 bases for V and 7 bases for J; bases not matched to a gene: 4. This CDR3 region has 13 residues. Germline-derived CDR1 and CDR2 are SEHNR and FQNEAQ (reference sequence). For the CDR3, the DNA is TGTGCCAGCAGCTTACAGGAGGGGGCTGGCTACACCTTC. It codes for CASSLQEGAGYTF. Supplemented by reference TRBV7-9 and TRBJ1-2, the full variable domain reads DTGVSQNPRHKITKRGQNVTFRCDPISEHNRLYWYRQTLGQGPEFLTYFQNEAQLEKSRLLSDRFSAERPKGSFSTLEIQRTEQGDSAMYLCASSLQEGAGYTFGSGTRLTVV.

This clonotype has a handful of counts. The V gene is TRBV7-9, the J gene TRBJ2-5, with D unresolved. Trimming took off 1 base at V and 5 bases at J, with 20 bases between the two ends. This CDR3 spans 17 amino acids. From germline, CDR1 is SEHNR and CDR2 FQNEAQ (reference sequence). CDR3 DNA: TGTGCCAGCAGCTTAGGAATCGGGTCTGAATCCTGGGAGACCCAGTACTTC. Protein: CASSLGIGSESWETQYF.

This clonotype was counted many times. J is TRBJ2-7 and V is TRBV29-1, with D perhaps matching TRBD2 (6 bases). There are 11 residues in the CDR3. Germline CDR1 is SQVTM and CDR2 is ANQGSEA. V lost 3 bases and J lost 9, with 12 bases in between. As DNA, the CDR3 is TGCAGCGTTGACGGGGGTCTCGGGCAGTACTTC. Translation gives CSVDGGLGQYF.

This clonotype was counted many times. The CDR3 region has the DNA TGTGCCAGTGCCCAATCCCGTCAAGAGACCCAGTACTTC. It is translated as CASAQSRQETQYF. The V and J genes are TRBV19 and TRBJ2-5; no definite D call. The germline V gene has CDR1 LNHDA and CDR2 SQIVND (reference sequence). The CDR3 extends over 13 amino acids. V lost 8 bases to trimming and J lost 2 bases, with 12 bases between them.

This clonotype occurred many times. The chain employs TRBV19 and TRBJ1-2; unclear D gene. The CDR3 length is 12 residues. The germline gives CDR1 LNHDA, CDR2 SQIVND (reference sequence). V was cut by 6 bases and J by 3 bases, with 8 bases left in between. The CDR3 spells CASSPTDYGYTF. In DNA, the CDR3 is TGTGCCAGTAGCCCGACCGACTATGGCTACACCTTC. Based on the CDR3 plus reference TRBV19 and TRBJ1-2, the full variable domain is DGGITQSPKYLFRKEGQNVTLSCEQNLNHDAMYWYRQDPGQGLRLIYYSQIVNDFQKGDIAEGYSVSREKKESFPLTVTSAQKNPTAFYLCASSPTDYGYTFGSGTRLTVV.

The V gene is TRBV29-1, the J gene TRBJ2-7; the match to TRBD1 covers 11 bases. The CDR3 contains 11 residues. V lost 8 bases, J lost 9 bases, and 6 bases stayed unmatched. Germline CDR1 SQVTM, CDR2 ANQGSEA. The CDR3 nucleotides read TGCAGCAGCGGGACAGGGGGAAGGCAGTACTTC. As protein: CSSGTGGRQYF.

This clonotype came up a few times. The V call is TRBV19, the J call TRBJ1-2, with 10 bases lining up with TRBD1. There are 15 residues in the CDR3. CDR1 is LNHDA, CDR2 SQIVND, per germline (reference sequence). Trimming at V came to 5 bases and at J to 4 bases, leaving 7 bases not matched to a gene. CDR3: CASSRGTGDGYGYTF. CDR3 DNA: TGTGCCAGTAGTCGGGGGACAGGGGATGGCTATGGCTACACCTTC. Full variable domain (rest looked up from reference TRBV19 and TRBJ1-2): DGGITQSPKYLFRKEGQNVTLSCEQNLNHDAMYWYRQDPGQGLRLIYYSQIVNDFQKGDIAEGYSVSREKKESFPLTVTSAQKNPTAFYLCASSRGTGDGYGYTFGSGTRLTVV.

The chain employs TRBV6-2 or TRBV6-3 and TRBJ2-7, with a tentative D call TRBD1 (8 bases). V dropped 4 bases and J dropped 1 base, with 17 bases sitting between them. Germline lookup yields CDR1 MNHEY and CDR2 SVGEGT. CDR3 length: 16 amino acids. In nucleotides, the CDR3 is TGTGCCAGCAGTTCCGACAGGGGAGGGCTATCCTACGAGCAGTACTTC. This translates into CASSSDRGGLSYEQYF.

The chain has TRBV7-9 and TRBJ1-4, with a possible D match to TRBD1 (6 bases). V dropped 5 bases and J dropped 8 bases, with 15 bases sitting between them. Per the germline V gene, CDR1 is SEHNR and CDR2 is FQNEAQ (reference sequence). This CDR3 region has 14 residues. The CDR3 nucleotides read TGTGCCAGCAGCCGGCAGGGGTCGAAGGAAAAACTGTTTTTT. It codes for CASSRQGSKEKLFF.

V gene TRBV29-1 combines with J gene TRBJ1-1, with D hard to call. The CDR3 has 15 amino acids. The germline V gene has CDR1 SQVTM and CDR2 ANQGSEA. Trimming left V 8 bases short and J 2 bases short, with 21 bases between. The CDR3 here is CSCTGADDPNTEAFF. DNA for the CDR3: TGCAGCTGTACCGGAGCCGATGATCCAAACACTGAAGCTTTCTTT.

The chain joins TRBV20-1 to TRBJ2-7, with 8 bases lining up with TRBD2. The V gene end was trimmed by 4 bases and the J gene end by 3 bases; junction bases not matched to a gene: 2. Germline assignment: CDR1 DFQATT and CDR2 SNEGSKA (reference sequence). This CDR3 region has 12 residues. For the CDR3, the DNA is TGCAGTGCTATGGGGACTAGCTACGAGCAGTACTTC. It codes for CSAMGTSYEQYF.

This clonotype was seen a few times. The chain uses TRBV12-3 or TRBV12-4 and TRBJ2-2, with unresolved D. This CDR3 is 16 amino acids long. Trimming shortened V by 6 bases and J by 6 bases, and 20 bases separated the two germline ends. CDR3 amino acids: CASSPTWRANSGELFF. CDR3 DNA sequence: TGTGCCAGCAGCCCGACCTGGCGCGCGAATTCCGGGGAGCTGTTTTTT.

On this clonotype: This may come from a read error, since a much larger clone is one base off. The gene calls are TRBV24-1 and TRBJ1-5, with a weak D call TRBD1 (6 bases). CDR1 and CDR2 from the germline V gene are KGHDR and SFDVKD. The CDR3 loop spans 14 amino acids. Trimming left V 12 bases short and J 7 bases short, with 21 bases between. The chain's CDR3 is CAGPETGSGQPQHF. The CDR3 region has the DNA TGTGCCGGCCCAGAAACAGGGTCAGGACAGCCCCAGCATTTT.

This clonotype was seen many times. V usage is TRBV29-1 and J usage is TRBJ1-2; no reliable D call. The germline V gene has CDR1 SQVTM and CDR2 ANQGSEA. The CDR3 is made up of 16 amino acids. The V gene lost 3 bases and the J gene lost 3 bases, with 20 bases spanning the gap. The DNA of the CDR3 is TGCAGCGTTGACAATTCGGTGGGAGGGAGGGACTATGGCTACACCTTC. It yields the protein CSVDNSVGGRDYGYTF.

A few counts support this clonotype. At one boundary the junction diverges from the germline segment, which might be a read error. The CDR3 reads CANSRNQGTNQPQHF. In DNA, the CDR3 is TGTGCCAACAGTCGAAACCAGGGGACCAATCAGCCCCAGCATTTT. This chain uses TRBV24-1 with TRBJ1-5; a possible D gene is TRBD1 (6 bases). This CDR3 region has 15 residues. Germline CDR1 KGHDR, CDR2 SFDVKD.